Each of the 10 T cell receptor beta chains below was sequenced from the same sample in a study of T cells in Graves' hyperthyroidism and ophthalmopathy. Authors of the study amplified TCR beta CDR3 regions from RNA transcripts. The TCR CDR3 first-round RT-PCR relied on the HTBI primer set. TCRdb used MiXCR to reprocess the multiplex PCR reads, holding one entry per CDR3 protein. The sample lists 90,000 to 120,000 distinct CDR3 sequences; around a sixth were seen once. Sequencing was performed on blood. Every receptor here comes from a woman in her forties or fifties with Graves' hyperthyroidism.

This clonotype was seen ten or more times. The rearrangement joins TRBV7-2 to TRBJ2-3; 10 bases agree with TRBD2. CDR1 is SGHTA, CDR2 FQGNSA, per germline. The CDR3 is made up of 16 amino acids. V shed 4 bases, J shed 2 bases, and the junction held 6 bases outside the gene matches. The CDR3 DNA is TGTGCCAGCAGCTCCCAGGGACTAGCGACCACAGATACGCAGTATTTT. The encoded protein is CASSSQGLATTDTQYF.

This clonotype has ten or more counts. The rearrangement joins TRBV2 to TRBJ1-1; tentative D call: TRBD1 (5 bases). The V gene's germline CDR1 is SNHLY and CDR2 FYNNEI. CDR3 length: 13 amino acids. Trimming took off 8 bases at V and 4 bases at J, with 14 bases between the two ends. CDR3 region: CASQVGGITEAFF. CDR3 coding DNA: TGTGCCAGCCAAGTGGGGGGGATCACTGAAGCTTTCTTT. Supplemented by reference TRBV2 and TRBJ1-1, the full variable domain reads EPEVTQTPSHQVTQMGQEVILRCVPISNHLYFYWYRQILGQKVEFLVSFYNNEISEKSEIFDDQFSVERPDGSNFTLKIRSTKLEDSAMYFCASQVGGITEAFFGQGTRLTVV.

This clonotype was observed at least ten times. This chain joins TRBV28 and TRBJ1-1; D remains unclear. CDR3 length: 13 residues. Trimming left V 4 bases short and J 8 bases short, with 14 bases between. The V gene's germline CDR1 is MDHEN and CDR2 SYDVKM. The CDR3 loop reads CASSSTTYREAFF. CDR3 DNA sequence: TGTGCCAGCAGTTCTACCACCTACCGAGAAGCTTTCTTT.

This clonotype has ten or more counts. The chain has TRBV6-1 and TRBJ1-4; tentatively, D is TRBD1 (5 bases). The germline V gene has CDR1 MNHNS and CDR2 SASEGT. Trimming took 5 bases from V and 7 from J, leaving 14 bases between them. The CDR3 length is 14 residues. This CDR3 is CASSSHGTAEKLFF. Written as DNA, the CDR3 is TGTGCCAGCAGTTCCCACGGGACGGCTGAAAAACTGTTTTTT.

This clonotype was seen many times. In DNA, the CDR3 is TGCGCCAGCAGTCTGACAGCATCTACCACTGAAGCTTTCTTT. This codes for CASSLTASTTEAFF. V usage is TRBV5-1 and J usage is TRBJ1-1, with D possibly matching TRBD1 (5 bases). The CDR3 length is 14 residues. Trimming removed 5 bases at V and 4 bases at J, with 15 bases between. Germline CDR1 and CDR2: SGHRS and YFSETQ. Filled out from reference TRBV5-1 and TRBJ1-1, the complete variable domain reads KAGVTQTPRYLIKTRGQQVTLSCSPISGHRSVSWYQQTPGQGLQFLFEYFSETQRNKGNFPGRFSGRQFSNSRSEMNVSTLELGDSALYLCASSLTASTTEAFFGQGTRLTVV.

This clonotype has only a few counts. CDR3 DNA: TGTGCCAGCAGCCTGTGGGTTAACCATGAGCAGTTCTTC. Translated, it gives CASSLWVNHEQFF. The rearrangement links TRBV7-2 to TRBJ2-1; D ambiguous. Trimming cost V 5 bases and J 8 bases, with 13 bases left between them. Germline CDR1 SGHTA, CDR2 FQGNSA. CDR3 length: 13 residues.

Ten or more counts support this clonotype. The chain is built from TRBV2 and TRBJ1-6, with D possibly being TRBD1 (5 bases). Trimming took 6 bases from V and 9 from J, leaving 15 bases between them. Per the germline V gene, CDR1 is SNHLY and CDR2 is FYNNEI. This CDR3 has 14 amino acids. The CDR3 here is CASSLTDVGSPLHF. The CDR3 nucleotides read TGTGCCAGCAGCCTGACAGACGTGGGTTCACCCCTCCACTTT.

At least ten counts were recorded for this clonotype. CDR3 sequence: CASSFRGREQFF. CDR3 coding DNA: TGTGCCAGCAGCTTCCGAGGGAGGGAGCAGTTCTTC. The chain joins TRBV11-2 to TRBJ2-1; weak D call: TRBD2 (6 bases). This CDR3 contains 12 residues. The germline CDR1 and CDR2 sequences are SGHAT and FQNNGV. V lost 3 bases and J lost 10, with 10 bases in between.

At least ten counts were recorded for this clonotype. This sequence joins TRBV3-1 and TRBJ2-1; either TRBD1 or TRBD2 may fit D (5 bases each). V lost 2 bases, J lost 8 bases, and 13 bases lay in between. Per germline, CDR1 LGHDT and CDR2 YNNKEL (reference sequence). This CDR3 comprises 14 residues. This CDR3 reads CASSQNPGPYEQFF. The CDR3 bases are TGTGCCAGCAGCCAAAACCCGGGGCCCTATGAGCAGTTCTTC.

The table lists this clonotype with many counts. The CDR3 protein is CASSSPGQGAGEQYF. CDR3 DNA sequence: TGTGCCAGCAGTTCCCCGGGACAGGGGGCTGGGGAGCAGTACTTC. The rearrangement uses TRBV28 and TRBJ2-7; TRBD1 agrees at 12 bases. This CDR3 has 15 residues. Germline V gene sequence: CDR1 MDHEN, CDR2 SYDVKM. The V and J ends lost 4 bases and 7 bases, in that order; junction bases with no gene match: 8.